This TCR beta chain was obtained from a study of low-dose radiotherapy and immunotherapy resistance in tumors. On the study more broadly: A dose of 1 Gy per fraction every two weeks went to Cohort 2, totaling 13 Gy over 26 weeks. From cycle 1 day 1, patients took oral aspirin 300 mg every day for four cycles. Each patient was administered nivolumab intravenously at 240 mg, which was a flat dose, every two weeks, along with intravenous ipilimumab at 1 mg/kg every six weeks.

This clonotype has a handful of counts. Documented time point: before trial treatment. The ends were cut back, 3 bases at V and 1 base at J, with 20 bases in the middle. Germline V gives CDR1 SGHDT, CDR2 YYEEEE. The CDR3 runs to 19 residues. Priming of first-strand cDNA relied on TRAV- and TRBV-specific primers (covering alpha and beta chains). TCR amplification used 20 to 25 PCR cycles, a constant-region primer and a V-primer adapter. Amplifying the isolated mRNA was done by in vitro transcription. TCRdb passed the reads through MiXCR, listing each CDR3 protein once. The sample has approximately 70,000 distinct CDR3 sequences; around 32% are singletons.

Sequenced material: PBMCs, taken before treatment. This TCR was sampled from a female donor with ovarian cancer. This chain joins TRBV5-6 and TRBJ2-6; D is possibly TRBD2 (6 bases). The CDR3: CASSSLEGSAKSGANVLTF. CDR3 bases: TGTGCCAGCAGCTCCTTGGAGGGCAGCGCAAAGTCTGGGGCCAACGTCCTGACTTTC.